What follows describes a single TCR beta chain. Its antigen is unknown. The input lacks base qualities; no much larger clone sits a single base away. The germline V gene provides CDR1 MGHRA and CDR2 YSYEKL. Cut back by 2 bases and 1 base, the V and J ends lie 11 bases apart. From the cysteine up to the phenylalanine, the CDR3 has a length of 15 residues. Just the 45-base CDR3 DNA is kept, in frame starting at base 1. Ficoll-Paque density gradient centrifugation was used to isolate PBMCs. The run used an Illumina NovaSeq 6000. cDNA libraries for TCRalpha and TCRbeta were prepared by 5'RACE using constant-segment primers, with sample barcodes and unique molecular identifiers added. RNA was extracted from every sample with Trizol reagent. Libraries were amplified in two PCR steps, with a second sample barcode and Illumina TruSeq adapters added in the second step. Libraries were sequenced on an Illumina NovaSeq with 2 x 150 bp paired-end reads. The study's own analysis went as follows. With migec v1.2.7, reads were demultiplexed and then collapsed into UMI-guided consensus sequences. With mixcr v2.1.11, UMI consensuses were aligned to TRA and TRB V and J templates and assembled into clonotypes. A clonotype was counted as expanded or contracted only if both edgeR and NoisET called the change significant, with noise models trained on biological replicates. For edgeR calls, the thresholds were a false discovery rate-adjusted p below 0.01 and a log2 fold-change of 1. As an exploratory analysis of dynamics, max-normalized trajectories of the 1000 most abundant clonotypes were examined with PCA combined with hierarchical clustering. Each responding clone was given a CD4 or CD8 phenotype based on the CD4+ and CD8+ repertoires, which had been sequenced separately. TCRdb applied fastp at Q25 and MiXCR to the public reads, then kept only in-frame beta chains. Each entry is one CDR3 protein sequence, shown with its most common DNA and genes. The V and J calls were not made by the authors but by TCRdb's processing. For this sample there are 470,000 or so distinct CDR3 sequences; roughly 18% appear just once. Of the sample, roughly 12% falls within the top ten clones.

The data were obtained in a study of T-cell memory formation after mild COVID-19 (dated by TCRdb to the early 2020s). As for the study more broadly: TCR sequence clusters from the two donors were found to be largely donor specific. Longitudinal TCRalpha and TCRbeta repertoire sequencing tracked T-cell clones expanding and contracting after mild COVID-19 in two donors. Two young, previously healthy adult volunteers made up the cohort, one male and one female. Beyond this particular receptor, the publication reports: Clones contracting from day 15 to 85 had balanced CD4/CD8 phenotypes, while a second wave expanding from day 15 to 37 was biased towards CD4+. SARS-CoV-2 specificity of the second-wave clones peaking on day 37 was not confirmed. Contracting CD4+ clones were found mainly in CM and EM memory subsets, while CD8+ clones were enriched in EMRA. Some responding clones were detected in pre-infection memory, suggesting pre-existing cross-reactive memory T cells joined the SARS-CoV-2 response. Only two mild cases were covered in the study, and larger cohorts including severe cases with pre-infection samples were considered necessary.

The source is an adult woman who had mild COVID-19 (a few samples of this study predate the infection). The sample titles of this study are shuffled in the database, so cell type and time point are left out; the donor was told from shared clones. In this chain, TRBV4-1 is recombined with TRBJ1-1, and the D gene may be TRBD1, 5 bases matching. Sequenced input: PBMCs or a T cell subset sorted from them (not recorded which). The bases are TGCGCCAGCAGCCAACTATTTCAGGGGAACACTGAAGCTTTCTTT. It codes for CASSQLFQGNTEAFF.